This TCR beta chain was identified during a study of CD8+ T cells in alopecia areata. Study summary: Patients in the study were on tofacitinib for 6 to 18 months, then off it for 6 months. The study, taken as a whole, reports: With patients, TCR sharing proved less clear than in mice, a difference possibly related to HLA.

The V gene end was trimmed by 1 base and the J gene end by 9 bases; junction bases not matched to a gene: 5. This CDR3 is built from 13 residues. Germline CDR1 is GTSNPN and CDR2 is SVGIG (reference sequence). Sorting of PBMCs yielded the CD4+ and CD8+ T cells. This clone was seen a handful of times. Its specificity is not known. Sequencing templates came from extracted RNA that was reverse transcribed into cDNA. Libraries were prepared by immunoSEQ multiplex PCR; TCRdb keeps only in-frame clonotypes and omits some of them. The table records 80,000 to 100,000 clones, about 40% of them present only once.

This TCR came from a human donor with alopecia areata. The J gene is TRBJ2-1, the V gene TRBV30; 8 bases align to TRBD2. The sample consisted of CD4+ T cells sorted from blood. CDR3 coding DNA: TGTGCCTGGAGTGAGCGGGAGTTACGTGAGCAGTTCTTC. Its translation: CAWSERELREQFF.